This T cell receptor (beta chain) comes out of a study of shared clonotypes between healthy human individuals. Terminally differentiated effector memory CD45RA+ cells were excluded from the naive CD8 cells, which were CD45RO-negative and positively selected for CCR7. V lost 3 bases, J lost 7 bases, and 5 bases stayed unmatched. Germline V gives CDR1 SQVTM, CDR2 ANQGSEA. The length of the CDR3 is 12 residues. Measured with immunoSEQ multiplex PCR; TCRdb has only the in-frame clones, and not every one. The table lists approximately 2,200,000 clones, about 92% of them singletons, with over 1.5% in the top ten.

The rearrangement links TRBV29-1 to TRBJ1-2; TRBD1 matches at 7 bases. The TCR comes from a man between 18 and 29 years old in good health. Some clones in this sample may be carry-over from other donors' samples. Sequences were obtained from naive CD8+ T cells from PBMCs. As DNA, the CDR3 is TGCAGCGTTGAGGAGGGGGCGGCTGGCTACACCTTC. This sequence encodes CSVEEGAAGYTF.